Presented here are 10 T cell receptor beta chains from one specimen sequenced in a study of cytomegalovirus exposure and HLA in healthy donors (dated by TCRdb to about 2017). The library was obtained by the immunoSEQ multiplex PCR assay. A mixture of 60 forward primers for TCR Vbeta segments and 13 reverse primers for TCR Jbeta segments was used in the multiplex PCR. The source is immuneACCESS, and TCRdb retained only in-frame sequences with V and J called. Part of the clones is not carried over; for the studies checked, unresolved V genes explain less than half of this, and the remainder is unexplained. The table for this sample lists around 190,000 clones; roughly 87% of them were counted only once. The top ten constitute around 1% of the sample. The sequencing sample was made of PBMCs. These receptors were collected from a boy aged 2-9 years in good health and CMV-seronegative.

V usage is TRBV6-1 and J usage is TRBJ2-3; D is possibly TRBD1 (5 bases). Between the trimmed V and J ends, which lost 4 bases and 3 bases, there was a span of 14 bases. Germline V lookup: CDR1 MNHNS, CDR2 SASEGT. The CDR3 consists of 15 residues. The CDR3 DNA follows: TGTGCCAGCAGTGGCTCCAGGGATGGTACAGATACGCAGTATTTT. Translated, it gives CASSGSRDGTDTQYF.

Only one count was recorded for this clone. The V gene is TRBV28, the J gene TRBJ1-1; D ambiguous. This CDR3 has 12 residues. Trimming pared 3 bases from V and 12 bases from J, leaving 14 bases between. Germline V CDR1 and CDR2: MDHEN, SYDVKM. The CDR3 nucleotides are TGTGCCAGCAGTTTGAGTACCGCCTGGTCTTTCTTT. Translation gives CASSLSTAWSFF. Full variable domain (remainder filled in from reference TRBV28 and TRBJ1-1): DVKVTQSSRYLVKRTGEKVFLECVQDMDHENMFWYRQDPGLGLRLIYFSYDVKMKEKGDIPEGYSVSREKKERFSLILESASTNQTSMYLCASSLSTAWSFFGQGTRLTVV.

The chain carries TRBV4-1 and TRBJ2-2; 8 bases match TRBD1. J lost 0 bases, V lost 5 bases, and 5 bases had no gene match. The CDR3 length is 16 residues. CDR1 and CDR2 (germline): MGHRA, YSYEKL. CDR3 loop: CASSARGHANTGELFF. For the CDR3, the DNA is TGCGCCAGCAGCGCCAGGGGGCACGCGAACACCGGGGAGCTGTTTTTT.

The chain carries TRBV19 and TRBJ2-7; no clear D. This CDR3 comprises 13 residues. Trimming removed 1 base from V and 3 bases from J, with 7 bases in between. The germline V gene has CDR1 LNHDA and CDR2 SQIVND (reference sequence). The CDR3 protein is CASSIAENYEQYF. The CDR3 nucleotides are TGTGCCAGTAGTATAGCTGAGAACTACGAGCAGTACTTC.

J is TRBJ1-1 and V is TRBV6-6; possibly TRBD1 for D (6 bases). CDR3 length equals 16 residues. The germline CDR1 and CDR2 sequences are MNHNY and SVGAGI (reference sequence). V was clipped by 5 bases and J by 4 bases, with 20 bases between them. The chain's CDR3 is CASSPGQSGMGTEAFF. The CDR3 region has the DNA TGTGCCAGCAGTCCGGGACAATCGGGTATGGGCACTGAAGCTTTCTTT.

The chain couples TRBV27 to TRBJ1-1; TRBD1 might be the D (6 bases). This CDR3 region has 14 residues. CDR1 MNHEY and CDR2 SMNVEV come from the germline V gene (reference sequence). The V end was cut by 3 bases, the J end by 3 bases, with 11 bases between. The CDR3 nucleotides are TGTGCCAGCAGTTTGACAGGCCACCACACTGAAGCTTTCTTT. Its protein product is CASSLTGHHTEAFF.

The chain's CDR3 is CASTNPGQETQYF. CDR3 nucleotides: TGTGCCAGCACCAACCCGGGGCAAGAGACCCAGTACTTC. This chain uses TRBV5-4 with TRBJ2-5; a possible D gene is TRBD2 (5 bases). Germline V CDR1 and CDR2: SGHNT, YYREEE (reference sequence). Trimming left V 6 bases short and J 2 bases short, with 11 bases between. CDR3 length equals 13 residues.

This clone appeared a single time. This chain uses TRBV27 with TRBJ1-1, with TRBD1 as a possible D gene (5 bases). From germline, CDR1 is MNHEY and CDR2 SMNVEV (reference sequence). Trimming pared 4 bases from V and 4 bases from J, leaving 10 bases between. CDR3 size: 13 residues. This CDR3 reads CASSSFRGTEAFF. CDR3 nucleotides: TGTGCCAGCAGTTCCTTTAGGGGCACTGAAGCTTTCTTT.

This chain uses TRBV7-9 with TRBJ2-1; D is possibly TRBD2 (5 bases). CDR1 and CDR2 from the germline V gene are SEHNR and FQNEAQ (reference sequence). V was pared by 6 bases and J by 9 bases, with 12 bases between. The CDR3 spans 12 residues. This CDR3 reads CASSPPAGEQFF. The CDR3 DNA is TGTGCCAGCAGTCCCCCGGCGGGTGAGCAGTTCTTC.

As to this clone: Within the sample, other DNA sequences also encode this same CDR3. The chain joins TRBV27 to TRBJ2-3; D call uncertain. This CDR3 region has 13 residues. Trimming removed 2 bases from V and 4 bases from J, with 7 bases in between. CDR1 and CDR2 from the germline V gene are MNHEY and SMNVEV (reference sequence). CDR3 in DNA: TGTGCCAGCAGTTTAGCAGGCGCAGATACGCAGTATTTT. As protein: CASSLAGADTQYF.